This TCR beta chain was identified during a study of OX40 agonist ivuxolimab in advanced cancers. Study-wide background: Patients received ivuxolimab, an agonistic anti-OX40 (CD134) antibody. Among those enrolled, mean age was about 58 years (range about 20 to 79) and less than 90% were male.

TCRdb keeps only in-frame clones here, not all; method: immunoSEQ multiplex PCR. The sample records under 60,000 clones, 85% to 90% being singletons. The sequencing here drew on CD4+ or CD8+ T cells sorted from blood, taken in a trial of the OX40 agonist ivuxolimab. This clonotype was sampled from an adult with an advanced solid tumor such as melanoma, head and neck, liver or kidney cancer.

CDR3 nucleotides: TGTGCCAGCAGCTTGGCTAGCGGGCCAGATACGCAGTATTTT. Its translation: CASSLASGPDTQYF. The V and J genes are TRBV7-9 and TRBJ2-3; TRBD2 aligns across 8 bases. After removal of 3 bases from V and 4 bases from J, the junction contained 3 bases not matched to a gene. The germline CDR1 and CDR2 sequences are SEHNR and FQNEAQ (reference sequence). There are 14 residues in the CDR3. Complete variable domain (other parts from reference TRBV7-9 and TRBJ2-3): DTGVSQNPRHKITKRGQNVTFRCDPISEHNRLYWYRQTLGQGPEFLTYFQNEAQLEKSRLLSDRFSAERPKGSFSTLEIQRTEQGDSAMYLCASSLASGPDTQYFGPGTRLTVL.